One and the same sample provided the 27 T cell receptor beta chains below, sequenced in a study of blood T cell repertoires in COVID-19 (dated by TCRdb to the early 2020s). Receptor libraries were prepared by the immunoSEQ multiplex PCR assay. TCRdb holds this immuneACCESS table with in-frame rearrangements only. Some clones are missing; in checked studies, unresolved V genes explain under half, and the rest has no known cause. Recorded for this sample are a few hundred thousand clones; about nine tenths of them occurred a single time. The ten biggest clones cover about 12% of the sample. Material: peripheral blood. Receptors originate from a woman aged 50 to 65 with COVID-19, enrolled during active disease.

This chain connects TRBV10-1 to TRBJ2-2; 10 nucleotides match TRBD1. Germline-derived CDR1 and CDR2 are WNHNN and SYGVQD (reference sequence). The V gene end was trimmed by 8 bases and the J gene end by 7 bases; junction bases not matched to a gene: 4. The CDR3 extends over 13 amino acids. CDR3 residues: CASGTGDGGELFF. CDR3 nucleotide sequence: TGCGCCAGCGGGACAGGGGACGGCGGGGAGCTGTTTTTT.

The gene calls are TRBV2 and TRBJ2-5; the match to TRBD1 covers 11 bases. This CDR3 region has 15 residues. Germline V gene data show CDR1 as SNHLY and CDR2 as FYNNEI. Trimming cost V 3 bases and J 5 bases; bases outside gene matches: 5. The CDR3 reads CASSEDRGPWETQYF. CDR3 in DNA: TGTGCCAGCAGTGAGGACAGGGGGCCGTGGGAGACCCAGTACTTC.

This clone was seen more than once but under ten times. The chain uses TRBV19 and TRBJ2-1, with 9 positions matching TRBD1. Germline-derived CDR1 and CDR2 are LNHDA and SQIVND (reference sequence). The CDR3 runs to 14 residues. V trimming: 4 bases; J trimming: 14 bases; junction bases outside the gene matches: 12. CDR3 in DNA: TGTGCCAGTAGTACAATTCCTAGACAGGGGGAGGAGTTCTTC. It codes for CASSTIPRQGEEFF.

The chain combines TRBV3-1 (or the pseudogene TRBV3-2) with TRBJ1-6; 8 bases agree with TRBD1. Germline CDR1 and CDR2: LGHDT and YNNKEL (reference sequence). Trimming cost V 8 bases and J 10 bases; bases outside gene matches: 16. CDR3 length: 16 amino acids. Here the CDR3 DNA reads TGTGCCAGCCGGCCTACAGGGGGTATGTTTGGATCACCCCTCCACTTT. It yields the protein CASRPTGGMFGSPLHF.

The V gene is TRBV18, the J gene TRBJ1-5; no clear D. The CDR3 is 14 residues long. With 5 bases removed from V and 2 bases from J, the gap between germline ends came to 10 bases. Per germline, CDR1 KGHSH and CDR2 LQKENI. CDR3 in DNA: TGTGCCAGCTCAGGAGGTGTGGGCAATCAGCCCCAGCATTTT. Translation gives CASSGGVGNQPQHF.

This chain joins TRBV28 and TRBJ2-1, with TRBD2 matching 14 bases. The germline V gene has CDR1 MDHEN and CDR2 SYDVKM. The CDR3 is 13 residues long. J was trimmed by 9 bases and V by 10 bases; bases with no gene match: 5. The CDR3 nucleotides read TGTGCCATCCTGACTAGCGGGGGGGTTGAGCAGTTCTTC. Amino acid sequence: CAILTSGGVEQFF.

Points on this clone: One junction end does not reproduce the germline sequence, and a read error may be involved. Other DNA sequences from this sample encode an identical CDR3 as well. CDR3 in amino acids: CASSSPGGGRDTEAFF. DNA for the CDR3: TGTGCCAGCAGCTCCCCCGGGGGGGGAAGGGACACTGAAGCCTTCTTT. This rearrangement joins TRBV5-4 to TRBJ1-1; a weak D match, TRBD1 (6 bases). The CDR3 sequence is 16 residues long. Germline V gene data show CDR1 as SGHNT and CDR2 as YYREEE (reference sequence).

The chain uses TRBV27 and TRBJ1-5; 10 nucleotides agree with TRBD1. Germline values: CDR1 MNHEY, CDR2 SMNVEV (reference sequence). This CDR3 spans 13 amino acids. Trimming cost V 6 bases and J 15 bases; bases outside gene matches: 11. CDR3: CASSSTDRGPSHF. CDR3 DNA sequence: TGTGCCAGCAGCTCGACCGACAGGGGGCCCTCGCATTTT.

V is TRBV2 and J is TRBJ1-6; weak D call: TRBD1 (5 bases). CDR3 length equals 18 residues. V dropped 2 bases and J dropped 0 bases, with 14 bases sitting between them. CDR1 is SNHLY and CDR2 is FYNNEI in the germline V gene. The CDR3 nucleotides read TGTGCCAGCAGTGAATTGGGGCAGAGGAGCTCCTATAATTCACCCCTCCACTTT. It translates to CASSELGQRSSYNSPLHF.

This chain connects TRBV10-3 to TRBJ2-7; 11 bases agree with TRBD1. This CDR3 spans 15 amino acids. Unmatched junction bases numbered 9, after V lost 7 bases and J lost 4 bases. Germline V gene lookup returns CDR1 ENHRY and CDR2 SYGVKD. CDR3: CAIKGSGTGGYEQYF. The CDR3 region has the DNA TGTGCCATCAAGGGATCCGGGACAGGGGGGTACGAGCAGTACTTC.

The V gene is TRBV3-1 (or the pseudogene TRBV3-2), the J gene TRBJ2-1; 10 bases match TRBD1. This CDR3 has 18 residues. The junction had 15 bases not matched to a gene; V was cut back by 2 bases and J by 8 bases. CDR1 LGHDT and CDR2 YNNKEL come from the germline V gene (reference sequence). The DNA of the CDR3 is TGTGCCAGCAGCCAATTTAAATTCGGAGGACAGGGGGGCCATGAGCAGTTCTTC. Its translation is CASSQFKFGGQGGHEQFF.

In this sample, this clone turned up once. The same CDR3 also results from other DNA sequences found in this sample. The chain joins TRBV5-1 to TRBJ1-2, with TRBD1 matching over 9 bases. V lost 0 bases, J lost 5 bases, and 2 bases stayed unmatched. Germline CDR1 reads SGHRS; CDR2 reads YFSETQ. There are 14 residues in the CDR3. The CDR3 DNA sequence: TGCGCCAGCAGCTTGGGGGGACAGGGTTATGGCTACACCTTC. Its protein product is CASSLGGQGYGYTF.

In DNA form, the CDR3 reads TGTGCCAGCAGCCCCGGGACAGGGGAGGGGGAGCAGTACTTC. Protein: CASSPGTGEGEQYF. V and J are TRBV3-1 (or the pseudogene TRBV3-2) and TRBJ2-7, with 10 bases lining up with TRBD1. CDR3 length: 14 residues. Germline CDR1 and CDR2: LGHDT and YNNKEL (reference sequence). With V trimmed by 4 bases and J by 7 bases, 7 bases remained unmatched.

The table lists this clone with a count of one. The chain employs TRBV2 and TRBJ1-6; the match to TRBD1 covers 7 bases. Germline trimming cut 6 bases from V and 8 bases from J; bases unmatched to any gene: 10. The CDR3 loop spans 15 amino acids. The germline V gene encodes CDR1 SNHLY and CDR2 FYNNEI. As DNA, the CDR3 is TGTGCCAGCAGCCTCGGGACAGCACGATATTCACCCCTCCACTTT. Residues: CASSLGTARYSPLHF.

This chain links TRBV5-6 with TRBJ1-2; TRBD1 might be the D (5 bases). Trimming left V 6 bases short and J 0 bases short, with 15 bases between. This CDR3 contains 15 residues. Germline CDR1 is SGHDT and CDR2 is YYEEEE. This chain's CDR3 is CASTPRGSANYGYTF. As DNA, the CDR3 is TGTGCCAGCACCCCACGGGGGTCAGCTAACTATGGCTACACCTTC.

This rearrangement joins TRBV6-5 to TRBJ2-7; D not certain. CDR3 length: 12 residues. V was clipped by 7 bases and J by 5 bases, with 12 bases between them. The germline V gene encodes CDR1 MNHEY and CDR2 SVGAGI. CDR3 amino acids: CASTGVVNEQYF. CDR3 DNA sequence: TGTGCCAGCACCGGAGTAGTAAACGAGCAGTACTTC.

This clone is a singleton in its sample. This chain links TRBV24-1 with TRBJ1-1; the D gene is possibly TRBD1 (6 bases). Trimming left V 9 bases short and J 0 bases short, with 13 bases between. Germline assignment: CDR1 KGHDR and CDR2 SFDVKD. The CDR3 is 14 amino acids. The DNA of the CDR3 is TGTGCCACCCTGGGCAGGGGAATGAACACTGAAGCTTTCTTT. It yields the protein CATLGRGMNTEAFF.

The gene calls are TRBV27 and TRBJ1-5, with TRBD1 matching over 8 bases. The germline CDR1 and CDR2 sequences are MNHEY and SMNVEV (reference sequence). The CDR3 consists of 16 residues. The trim removed 1 base at V and 7 bases at J, leaving 9 bases unmatched. CDR3 sequence reads: CASSLFGQGLGQPQHF. The DNA for the CDR3 is TGTGCCAGCAGTTTATTCGGACAGGGACTGGGACAGCCCCAGCATTTT.

The chain uses TRBV14 and TRBJ2-3, with D maybe TRBD2 (6 bases). This CDR3 region has 12 residues. V dropped 3 bases and J dropped 6 bases, with 7 bases sitting between them. The germline CDR1 and CDR2 sequences are SGHDN and FVKESK. The CDR3 spells CASSHRGDTQYF. The CDR3, as DNA: TGTGCCAGCAGCCATCGGGGGGATACGCAGTATTTT.

This chain connects TRBV5-4 to TRBJ1-1; the D is unclear. The CDR3 has 14 amino acids. Germline V gene lookup returns CDR1 SGHNT and CDR2 YYREEE (reference sequence). The ends were cut back, 0 bases at V and 0 bases at J, with 6 bases in the middle. This CDR3 is CASSLGQMNTEAFF. The CDR3 region has the DNA TGTGCCAGCAGCTTGGGGCAGATGAACACTGAAGCTTTCTTT.

The chain uses TRBV27 and TRBJ2-1, with D tentatively TRBD2 (6 bases). V was shortened by 4 bases and J by 2 bases, with 18 bases between the two germline ends. CDR3 length: 17 residues. From germline, CDR1 is MNHEY and CDR2 SMNVEV (reference sequence). CDR3 DNA sequence: TGTGCCAGCAGTTCCAAACCCTTAGCGGTTCCCTACAATGAGCAGTTCTTC. Its translation: CASSSKPLAVPYNEQFF.

The V call is TRBV6-6, the J call TRBJ2-7; TRBD2 matches 11 bases. Germline CDR1 reads MNHNY; CDR2 reads SVGAGI (reference sequence). V dropped 4 bases and J dropped 6; count of bases not matched to a gene: 5. The CDR3 runs to 14 residues. CDR3 nucleotide sequence: TGTGCCAGCAGTTTTAGCGGGGGGGCGGTCGAGCAGTACTTC. Residues: CASSFSGGAVEQYF.

This clone was seen just once. The chain joins TRBV28 to TRBJ2-7, with 9 bases that match TRBD1. This CDR3 spans 14 amino acids. V dropped 3 bases and J dropped 6; count of bases not matched to a gene: 6. The germline V gene has CDR1 MDHEN and CDR2 SYDVKM. In nucleotides, the CDR3 is TGTGCCAGCAGTTTTGGGACAGGGTTTGCCGAGCAGTACTTC. Its protein is CASSFGTGFAEQYF.

Details on this clone: Other DNA sequences in this specimen translate into the identical CDR3. The chain combines TRBV7-9 with TRBJ1-1; a possible D gene is TRBD1 (6 bases). Germline V gives CDR1 SEHNR, CDR2 FQNEAQ (reference sequence). The germline V and J ends were trimmed by 1 base and 5 bases, with 8 bases remaining between them. The CDR3 contains 13 residues. The CDR3 nucleotides are TGTGCCAGCAGCTTAGAAGGGGGTACTGAAGCTTTCTTT. Its protein is CASSLEGGTEAFF.

V and J are TRBV6-5 and TRBJ2-3; 12 nucleotides align to TRBD2. The J segment lost 14 bases and the V segment lost 7 bases, leaving 16 bases of the junction unmatched. This CDR3 is 15 amino acids long. Germline CDR1 MNHEY, CDR2 SVGAGI. CDR3 loop: CASIRGLAGTGFRYF. The CDR3 DNA follows: TGTGCCAGCATCCGAGGACTAGCGGGAACTGGGTTCAGGTATTTT.

The chain recombines TRBV27 with TRBJ2-3, with 14 bases matching TRBD2. This CDR3 region has 18 residues. The V and J ends lost 6 bases and 0 bases, in that order; junction bases with no gene match: 8. Germline CDR1 MNHEY, CDR2 SMNVEV (reference sequence). The CDR3 loop reads CASRRGLAGGPSTDTQYF. The DNA of the CDR3 is TGTGCCAGCAGGCGTGGACTAGCGGGGGGACCTAGCACAGATACGCAGTATTTT.

The gene calls are TRBV28 and TRBJ2-4; D unclear. The CDR3 extends over 13 amino acids. V was cut by 8 bases and J by 0 bases, with 8 bases left in between. The germline V gene encodes CDR1 MDHEN and CDR2 SYDVKM. The CDR3 reads CASLQAAKNIQYF. The CDR3 DNA reads as TGTGCCAGCCTGCAAGCAGCCAAAAACATTCAGTACTTC.